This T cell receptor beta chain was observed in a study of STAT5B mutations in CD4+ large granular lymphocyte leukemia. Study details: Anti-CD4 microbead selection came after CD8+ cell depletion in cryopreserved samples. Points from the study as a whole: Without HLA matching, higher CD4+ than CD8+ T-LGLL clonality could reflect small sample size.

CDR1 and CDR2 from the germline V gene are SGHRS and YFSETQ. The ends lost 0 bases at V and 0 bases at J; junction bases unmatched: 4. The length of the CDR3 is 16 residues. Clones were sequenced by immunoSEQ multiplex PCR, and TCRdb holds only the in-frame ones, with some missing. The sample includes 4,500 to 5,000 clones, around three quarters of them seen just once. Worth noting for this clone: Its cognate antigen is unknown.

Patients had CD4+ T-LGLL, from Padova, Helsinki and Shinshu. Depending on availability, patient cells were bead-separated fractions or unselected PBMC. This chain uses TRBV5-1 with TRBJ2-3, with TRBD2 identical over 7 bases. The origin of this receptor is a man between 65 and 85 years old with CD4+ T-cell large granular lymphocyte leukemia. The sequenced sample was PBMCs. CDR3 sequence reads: CASSLAGGASTDTQYF. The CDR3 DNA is TGCGCCAGCAGCTTGGCGGGAGGAGCGAGCACAGATACGCAGTATTTT.